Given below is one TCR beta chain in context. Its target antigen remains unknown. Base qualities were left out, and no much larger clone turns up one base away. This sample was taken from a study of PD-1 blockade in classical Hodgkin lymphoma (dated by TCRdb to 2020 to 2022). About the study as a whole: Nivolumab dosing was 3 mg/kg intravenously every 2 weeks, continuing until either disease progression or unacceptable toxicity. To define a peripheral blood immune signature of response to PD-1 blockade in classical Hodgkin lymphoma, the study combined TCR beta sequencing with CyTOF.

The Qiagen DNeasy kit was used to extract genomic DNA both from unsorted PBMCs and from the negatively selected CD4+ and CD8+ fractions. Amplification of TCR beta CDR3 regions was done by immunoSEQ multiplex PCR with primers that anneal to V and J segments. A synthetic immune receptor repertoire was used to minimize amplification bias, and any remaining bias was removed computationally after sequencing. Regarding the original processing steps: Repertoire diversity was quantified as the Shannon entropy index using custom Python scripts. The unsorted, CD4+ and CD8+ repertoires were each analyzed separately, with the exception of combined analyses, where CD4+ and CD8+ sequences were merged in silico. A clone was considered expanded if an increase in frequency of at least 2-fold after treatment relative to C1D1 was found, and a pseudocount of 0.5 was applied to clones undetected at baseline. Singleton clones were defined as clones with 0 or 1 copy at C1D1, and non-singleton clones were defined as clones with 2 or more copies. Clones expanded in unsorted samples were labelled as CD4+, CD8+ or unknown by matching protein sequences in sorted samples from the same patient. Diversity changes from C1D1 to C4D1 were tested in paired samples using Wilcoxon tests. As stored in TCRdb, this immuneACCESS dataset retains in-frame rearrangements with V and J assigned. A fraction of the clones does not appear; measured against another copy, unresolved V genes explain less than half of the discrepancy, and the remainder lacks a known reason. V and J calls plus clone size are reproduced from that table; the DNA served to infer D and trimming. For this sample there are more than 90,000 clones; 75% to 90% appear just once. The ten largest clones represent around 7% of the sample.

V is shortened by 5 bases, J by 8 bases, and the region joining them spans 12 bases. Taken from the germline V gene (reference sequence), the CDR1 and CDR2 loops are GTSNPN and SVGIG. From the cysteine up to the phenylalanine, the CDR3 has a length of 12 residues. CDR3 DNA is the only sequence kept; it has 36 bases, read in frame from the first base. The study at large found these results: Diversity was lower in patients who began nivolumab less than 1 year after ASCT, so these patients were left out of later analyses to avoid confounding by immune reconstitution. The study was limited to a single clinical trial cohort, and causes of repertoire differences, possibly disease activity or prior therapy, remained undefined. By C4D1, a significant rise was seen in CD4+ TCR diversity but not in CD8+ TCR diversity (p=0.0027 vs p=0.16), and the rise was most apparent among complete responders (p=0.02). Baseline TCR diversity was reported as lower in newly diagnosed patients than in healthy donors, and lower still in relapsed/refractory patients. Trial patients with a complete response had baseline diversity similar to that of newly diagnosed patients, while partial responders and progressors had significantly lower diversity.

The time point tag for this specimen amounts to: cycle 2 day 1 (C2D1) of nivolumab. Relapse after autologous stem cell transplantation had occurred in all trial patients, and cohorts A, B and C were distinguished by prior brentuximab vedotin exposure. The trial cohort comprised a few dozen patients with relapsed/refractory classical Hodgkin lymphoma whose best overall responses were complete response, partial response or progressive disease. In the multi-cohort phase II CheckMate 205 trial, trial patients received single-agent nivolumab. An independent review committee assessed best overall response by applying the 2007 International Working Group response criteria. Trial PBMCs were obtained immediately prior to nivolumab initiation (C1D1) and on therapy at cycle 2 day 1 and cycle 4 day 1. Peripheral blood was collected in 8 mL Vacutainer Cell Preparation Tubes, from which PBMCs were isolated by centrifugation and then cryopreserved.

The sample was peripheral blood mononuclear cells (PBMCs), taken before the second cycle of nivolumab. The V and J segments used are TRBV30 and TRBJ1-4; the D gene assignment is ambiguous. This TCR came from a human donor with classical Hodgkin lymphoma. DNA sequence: TGTGCCTGGGGGCGCGATGGGGAAAAACTGTTTTTT. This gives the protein CAWGRDGEKLFF.